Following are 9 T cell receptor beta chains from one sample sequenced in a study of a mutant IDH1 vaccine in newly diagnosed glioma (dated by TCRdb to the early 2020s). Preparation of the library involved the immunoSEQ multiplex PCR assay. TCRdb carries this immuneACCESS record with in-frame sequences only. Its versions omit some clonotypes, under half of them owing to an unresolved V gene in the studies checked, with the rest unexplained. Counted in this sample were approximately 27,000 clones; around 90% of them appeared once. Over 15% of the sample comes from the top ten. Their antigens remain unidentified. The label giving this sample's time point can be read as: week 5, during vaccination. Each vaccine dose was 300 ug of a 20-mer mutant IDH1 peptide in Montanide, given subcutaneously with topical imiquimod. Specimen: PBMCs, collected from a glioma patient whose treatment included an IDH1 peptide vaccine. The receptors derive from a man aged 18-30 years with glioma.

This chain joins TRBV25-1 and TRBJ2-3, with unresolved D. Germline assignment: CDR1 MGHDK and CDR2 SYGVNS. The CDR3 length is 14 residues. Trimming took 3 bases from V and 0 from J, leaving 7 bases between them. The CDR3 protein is CASSDHSSTDTQYF. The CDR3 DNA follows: TGTGCCAGCAGTGACCATTCCAGCACAGATACGCAGTATTTT.

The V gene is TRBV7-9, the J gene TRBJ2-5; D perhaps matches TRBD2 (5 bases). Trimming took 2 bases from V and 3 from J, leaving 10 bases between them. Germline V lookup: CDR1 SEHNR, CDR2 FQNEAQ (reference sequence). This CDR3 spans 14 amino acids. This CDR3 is CASSLNNGEETQYF. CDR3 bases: TGTGCCAGCAGCTTAAATAACGGGGAAGAGACCCAGTACTTC.

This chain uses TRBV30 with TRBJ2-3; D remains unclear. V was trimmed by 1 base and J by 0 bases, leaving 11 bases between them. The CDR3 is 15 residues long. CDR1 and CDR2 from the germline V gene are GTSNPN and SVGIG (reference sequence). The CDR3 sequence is CAWSADNPSTDTQYF. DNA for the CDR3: TGTGCCTGGAGTGCCGATAATCCTAGCACAGATACGCAGTATTTT.

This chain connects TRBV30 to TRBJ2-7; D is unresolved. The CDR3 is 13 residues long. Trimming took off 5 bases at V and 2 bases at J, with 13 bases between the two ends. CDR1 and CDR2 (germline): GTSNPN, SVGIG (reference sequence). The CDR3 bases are TGTGCCTGGTCCAAACAGCCGGCCTACGAGCAGTACTTC. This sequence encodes CAWSKQPAYEQYF.

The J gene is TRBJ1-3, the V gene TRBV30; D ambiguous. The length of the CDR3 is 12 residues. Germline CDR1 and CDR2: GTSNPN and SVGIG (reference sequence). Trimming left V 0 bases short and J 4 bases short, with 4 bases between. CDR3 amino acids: CAWSVGGNTIYF. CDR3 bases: TGTGCCTGGAGTGTAGGGGGAAACACCATATATTTT.

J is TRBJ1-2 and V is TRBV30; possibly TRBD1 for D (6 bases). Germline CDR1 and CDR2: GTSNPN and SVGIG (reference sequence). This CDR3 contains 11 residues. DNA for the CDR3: TGTGTCGGGGGGCTTAACTATGGCTACACCTTC. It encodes CVGGLNYGYTF.

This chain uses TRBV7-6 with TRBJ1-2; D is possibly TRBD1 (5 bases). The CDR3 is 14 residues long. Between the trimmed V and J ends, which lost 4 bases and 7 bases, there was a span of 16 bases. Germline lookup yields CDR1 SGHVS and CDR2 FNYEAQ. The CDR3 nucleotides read TGTGCCAGCAGCTATGGACGGGGGGGGACTGGCTACACCTTC. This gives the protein CASSYGRGGTGYTF. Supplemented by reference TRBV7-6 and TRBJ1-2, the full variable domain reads GAGVSQSPRYKVTKRGQDVALRCDPISGHVSLYWYRQALGQGPEFLTYFNYEAQQDKSGLPNDRFSAERPEGSISTLTIQRTEQRDSAMYRCASSYGRGGTGYTFGSGTRLTVV.

This chain's CDR3 is CASSQARPIDEQFF. In DNA, the CDR3 is TGCGCCAGCAGCCAAGCGAGACCTATCGATGAGCAGTTCTTC. The chain recombines TRBV4-1 with TRBJ2-1; D gene uncertain. The CDR3 is 14 residues long. CDR1 MGHRA and CDR2 YSYEKL come from the germline V gene. The V and J ends lost 1 base and 8 bases respectively, with 12 bases between them.

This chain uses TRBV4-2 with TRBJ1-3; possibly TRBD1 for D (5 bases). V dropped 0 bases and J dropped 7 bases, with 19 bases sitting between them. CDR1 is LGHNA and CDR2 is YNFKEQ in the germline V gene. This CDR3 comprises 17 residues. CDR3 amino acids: CASSQEEGWGTGNTIYF. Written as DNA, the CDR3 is TGTGCCAGCAGCCAAGAGGAGGGGTGGGGCACGGGGAACACCATATATTTT.